The source of this T cell receptor beta chain is a study of cytomegalovirus exposure and HLA in healthy donors. About this clone itself: What it binds is unknown.

TCRdb's table, derived via immunoSEQ multiplex PCR, lists solely in-frame clones and lacks some. Among 150,000 to 180,000 clones listed, 86% were seen once. Whole-study findings and limits: Associated with cytomegalovirus, according to the listing, were 164 TCR beta chains.

This TCR was sampled from a man younger than 30 in good health and CMV-seropositive. Source material: PBMCs.

The CDR3 DNA reads TGTGCCGGAGAGGACAGCTCCTACGAGCAGTACTTC. It translates to CAGEDSSYEQYF. The chain links TRBV7-9 to TRBJ2-7; D possibly corresponds to TRBD1 (6 bases). Trimming pared 11 bases from V and 0 bases from J, leaving 11 bases between. The CDR3 covers 12 residues. Per the germline V gene, CDR1 is SEHNR and CDR2 is FQNEAQ (reference sequence).